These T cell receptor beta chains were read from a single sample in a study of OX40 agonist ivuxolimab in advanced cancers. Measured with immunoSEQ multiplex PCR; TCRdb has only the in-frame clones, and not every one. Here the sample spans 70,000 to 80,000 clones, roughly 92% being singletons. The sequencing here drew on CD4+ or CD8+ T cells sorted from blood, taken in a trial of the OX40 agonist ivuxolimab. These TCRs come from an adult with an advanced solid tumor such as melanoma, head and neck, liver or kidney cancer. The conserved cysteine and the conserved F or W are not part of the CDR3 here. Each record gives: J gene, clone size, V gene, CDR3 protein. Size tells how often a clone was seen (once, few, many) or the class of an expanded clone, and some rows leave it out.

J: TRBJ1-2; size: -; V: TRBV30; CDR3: ASPGQGSYGYT
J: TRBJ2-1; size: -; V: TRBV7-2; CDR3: ASSFMSGGLSNNEQF
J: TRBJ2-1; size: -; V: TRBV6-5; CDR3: ASSSPGLADNEQF
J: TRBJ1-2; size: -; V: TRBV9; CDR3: ASSVAGQGAFDGYGYT
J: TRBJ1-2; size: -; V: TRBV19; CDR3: ASSQTPGHTNYGYT
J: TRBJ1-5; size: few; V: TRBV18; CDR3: ASSPRRNQPQH
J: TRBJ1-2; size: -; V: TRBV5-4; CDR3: ASSLDRTGLYGYT
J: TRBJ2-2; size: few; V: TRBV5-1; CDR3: ASSLVGTANTGELF
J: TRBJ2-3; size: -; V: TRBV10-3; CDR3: AISATDTQY
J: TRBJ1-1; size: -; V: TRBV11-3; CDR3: ASSLGQRGAWD
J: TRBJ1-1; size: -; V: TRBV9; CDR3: ASSIHSGGADTEAF
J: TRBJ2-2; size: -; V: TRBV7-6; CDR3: ASSLDPRGGELF
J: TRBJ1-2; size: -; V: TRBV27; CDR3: ASSSTRTGRRADGYT
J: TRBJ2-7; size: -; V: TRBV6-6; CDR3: ASSPTRSSYEQY
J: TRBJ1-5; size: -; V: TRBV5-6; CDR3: ASSLLRGQVFSNQPQH
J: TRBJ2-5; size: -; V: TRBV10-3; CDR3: AIGGGIQETQY
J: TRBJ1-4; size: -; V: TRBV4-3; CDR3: ASSPRDRGYEKLF
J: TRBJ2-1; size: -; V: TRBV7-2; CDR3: ASSAQGAISYNEQF
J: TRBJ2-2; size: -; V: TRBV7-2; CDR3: ASSLVLRANTGELF
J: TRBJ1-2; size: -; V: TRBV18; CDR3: ASSPPARSDVYT
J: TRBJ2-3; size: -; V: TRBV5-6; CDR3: ASSDRRGDTQY
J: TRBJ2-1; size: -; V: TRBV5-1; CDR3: ASSLMTYNEQF
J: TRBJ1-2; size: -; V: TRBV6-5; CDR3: ATSGGANYGYT
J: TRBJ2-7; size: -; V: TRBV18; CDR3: ASSPEWGPLSYEQY
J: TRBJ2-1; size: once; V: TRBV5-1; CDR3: ASSKGDSEGRF
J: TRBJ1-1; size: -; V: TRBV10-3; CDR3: AISERGGSPGGAF
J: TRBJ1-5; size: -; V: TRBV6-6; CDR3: ASSTGPSNQPQH
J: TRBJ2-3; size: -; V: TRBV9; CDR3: ASSGRTGISTDTQY
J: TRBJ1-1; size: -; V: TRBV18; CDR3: ASSKTGGEDTEAF
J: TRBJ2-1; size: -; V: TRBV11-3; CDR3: ASSPVGAGAYNEQF
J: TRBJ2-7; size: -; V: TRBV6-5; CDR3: ASSPGTGPYEQY
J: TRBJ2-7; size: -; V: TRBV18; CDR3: ASSLTGTAAYEQY
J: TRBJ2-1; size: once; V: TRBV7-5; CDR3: VRSSLGTSKYNEQF
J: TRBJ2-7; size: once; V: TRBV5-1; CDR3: ANSFQGAGDEQY
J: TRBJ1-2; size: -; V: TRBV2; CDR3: ASNLEAGTSYGYT
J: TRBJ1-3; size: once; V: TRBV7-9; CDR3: ASSSQVSSGNTIY
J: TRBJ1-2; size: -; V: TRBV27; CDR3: ASSLGLGALNGYT
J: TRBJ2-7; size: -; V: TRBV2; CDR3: ASSEVFPSRWY
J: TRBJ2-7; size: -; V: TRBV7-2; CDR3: ASSLAREQY
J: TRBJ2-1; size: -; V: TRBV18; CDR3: ASSPLSSGYNEQF
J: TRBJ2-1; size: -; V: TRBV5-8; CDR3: ASSSYPSGPYNEQF
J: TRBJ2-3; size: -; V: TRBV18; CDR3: ASSPRPGPGDTQY
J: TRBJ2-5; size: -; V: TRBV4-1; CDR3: ASSQDLVVGETQY
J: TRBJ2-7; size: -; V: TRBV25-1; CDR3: ASSEYRDYEQY
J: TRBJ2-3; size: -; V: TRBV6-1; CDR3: ASRDQGVRGQY
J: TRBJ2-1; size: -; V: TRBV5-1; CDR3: ASSLISGTYNEQF
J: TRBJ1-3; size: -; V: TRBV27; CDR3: ASSLTGGFGNTIY
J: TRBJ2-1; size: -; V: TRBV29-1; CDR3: SGVVTSVMNEQF
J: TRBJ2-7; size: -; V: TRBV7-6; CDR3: ASSLEHGSNEQY
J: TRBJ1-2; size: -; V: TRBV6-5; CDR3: ASSWGTGTYGYT
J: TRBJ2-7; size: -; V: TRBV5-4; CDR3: ASRLAAGTGGGEQY